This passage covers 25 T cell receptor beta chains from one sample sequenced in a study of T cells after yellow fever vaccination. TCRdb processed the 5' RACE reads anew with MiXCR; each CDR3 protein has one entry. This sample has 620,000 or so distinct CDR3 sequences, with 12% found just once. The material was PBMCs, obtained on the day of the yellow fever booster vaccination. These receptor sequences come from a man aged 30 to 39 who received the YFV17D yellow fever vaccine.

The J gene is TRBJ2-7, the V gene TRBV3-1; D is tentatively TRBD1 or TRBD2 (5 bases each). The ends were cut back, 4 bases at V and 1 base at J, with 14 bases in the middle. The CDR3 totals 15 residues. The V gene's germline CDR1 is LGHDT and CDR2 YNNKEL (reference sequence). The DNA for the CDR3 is TGTGCCAGCAGCCGAGGGGATCTGAGATCCTACGAGCAGTACTTC. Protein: CASSRGDLRSYEQYF.

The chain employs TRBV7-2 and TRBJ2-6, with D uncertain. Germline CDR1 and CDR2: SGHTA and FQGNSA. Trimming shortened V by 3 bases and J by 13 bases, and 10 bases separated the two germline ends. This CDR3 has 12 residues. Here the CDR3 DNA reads TGTGCCAGCAGCTTCCACCTCCAAGTCCTGACTTTC. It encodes CASSFHLQVLTF.

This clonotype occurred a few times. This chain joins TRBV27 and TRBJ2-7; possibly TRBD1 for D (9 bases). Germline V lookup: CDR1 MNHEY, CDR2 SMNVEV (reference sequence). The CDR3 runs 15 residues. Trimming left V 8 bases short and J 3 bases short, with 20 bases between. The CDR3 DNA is TGTGCCAGCGCCTTCGGGAGGGGACAGGGCTACGAGCAGTACTTC. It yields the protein CASAFGRGQGYEQYF.

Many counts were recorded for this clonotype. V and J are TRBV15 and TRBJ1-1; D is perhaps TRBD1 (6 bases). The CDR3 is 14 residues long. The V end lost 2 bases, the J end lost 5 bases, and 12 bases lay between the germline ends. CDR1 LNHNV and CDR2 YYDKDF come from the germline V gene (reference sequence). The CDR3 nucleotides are TGTGCCACCAGCAGAAACAGGGTTAGAACTGAAGCTTTCTTT. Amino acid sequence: CATSRNRVRTEAFF.

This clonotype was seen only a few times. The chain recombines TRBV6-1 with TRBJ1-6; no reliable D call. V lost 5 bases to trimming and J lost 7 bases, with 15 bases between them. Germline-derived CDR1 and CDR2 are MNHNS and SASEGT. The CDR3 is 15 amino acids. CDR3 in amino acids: CASSKPQEYNSPLHF. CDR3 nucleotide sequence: TGTGCCAGCAGTAAACCGCAGGAGTACAATTCACCCCTCCACTTT.

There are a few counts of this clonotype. In DNA form, the CDR3 reads TGTGCCAGCAGCCCCGGGGACAGGAAGGCTGAAGCTTTCTTT. Protein sequence: CASSPGDRKAEAFF. The chain employs TRBV7-9 and TRBJ1-1, with 8 bases aligning to TRBD1. The length of the CDR3 is 14 residues. The V gene's germline CDR1 is SEHNR and CDR2 FQNEAQ (reference sequence). J lost 6 bases, V lost 5 bases, and 8 bases had no gene match.

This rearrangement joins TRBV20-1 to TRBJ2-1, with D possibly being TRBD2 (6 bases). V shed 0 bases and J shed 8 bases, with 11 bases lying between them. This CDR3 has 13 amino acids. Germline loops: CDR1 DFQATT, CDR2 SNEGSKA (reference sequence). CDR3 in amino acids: CSARDFSGDEQFF. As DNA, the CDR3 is TGCAGTGCTAGAGATTTCTCGGGGGATGAGCAGTTCTTC.

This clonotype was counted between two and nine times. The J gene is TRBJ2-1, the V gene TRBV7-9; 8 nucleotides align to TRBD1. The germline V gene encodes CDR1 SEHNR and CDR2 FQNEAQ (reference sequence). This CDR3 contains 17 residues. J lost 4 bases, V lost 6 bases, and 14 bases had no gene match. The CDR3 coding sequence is TGTGCCAGCAGTTCTCCCCAGGGGGCGACCGTGTACAATGAGCAGTTCTTC. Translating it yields CASSSPQGATVYNEQFF.

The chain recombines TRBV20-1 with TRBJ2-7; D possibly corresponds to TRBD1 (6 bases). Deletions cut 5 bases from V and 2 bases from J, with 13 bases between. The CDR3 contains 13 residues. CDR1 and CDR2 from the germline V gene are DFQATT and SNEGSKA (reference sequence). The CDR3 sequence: CSAPTGFAYEQYF. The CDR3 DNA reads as TGCAGTGCTCCTACAGGGTTCGCCTACGAGCAGTACTTC.

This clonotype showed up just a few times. CDR3 sequence reads: CASSPGDRVYQPQHF. CDR3 nucleotides: TGCGCCAGCAGCCCGGGAGACAGGGTATATCAGCCCCAGCATTTT. The rearrangement uses TRBV5-1 and TRBJ1-5; 7 bases match TRBD1. V shed 4 bases, J shed 5 bases, and the junction held 9 bases outside the gene matches. Per the germline V gene, CDR1 is SGHRS and CDR2 is YFSETQ. The CDR3 totals 15 residues.

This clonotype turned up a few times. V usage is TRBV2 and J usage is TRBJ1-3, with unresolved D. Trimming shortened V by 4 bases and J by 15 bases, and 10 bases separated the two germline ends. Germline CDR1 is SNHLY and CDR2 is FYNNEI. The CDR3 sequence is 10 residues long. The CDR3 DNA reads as TGTGCCAGCAGTGGAGAAGGGTCATATTTT. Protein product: CASSGEGSYF.

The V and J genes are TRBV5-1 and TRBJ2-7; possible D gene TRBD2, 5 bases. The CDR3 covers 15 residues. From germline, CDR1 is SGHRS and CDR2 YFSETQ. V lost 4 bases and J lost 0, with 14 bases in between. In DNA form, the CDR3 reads TGCGCCAGCAGCCCCCCAGTAGCGTCCTCCTACGAGCAGTACTTC. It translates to CASSPPVASSYEQYF.

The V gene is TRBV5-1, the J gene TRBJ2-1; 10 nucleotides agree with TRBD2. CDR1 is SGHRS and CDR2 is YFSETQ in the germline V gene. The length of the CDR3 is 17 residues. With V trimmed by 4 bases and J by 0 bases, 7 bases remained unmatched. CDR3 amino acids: CASSREAGGSSYNEQFF. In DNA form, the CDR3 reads TGCGCCAGCAGCAGGGAAGCGGGAGGGAGCTCCTACAATGAGCAGTTCTTC.

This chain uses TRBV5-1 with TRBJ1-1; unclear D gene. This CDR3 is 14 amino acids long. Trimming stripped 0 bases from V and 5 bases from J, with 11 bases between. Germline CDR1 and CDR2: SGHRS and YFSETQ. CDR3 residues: CASSLVGELTEAFF. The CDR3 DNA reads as TGCGCCAGCAGCTTGGTAGGTGAGTTAACTGAAGCTTTCTTT.

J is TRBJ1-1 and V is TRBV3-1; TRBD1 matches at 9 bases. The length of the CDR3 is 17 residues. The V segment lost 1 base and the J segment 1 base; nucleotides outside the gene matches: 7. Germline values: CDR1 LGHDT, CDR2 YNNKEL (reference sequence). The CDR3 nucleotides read TGTGCCAGCAGCCAAGTCCCCGGGACAGGGACGAACACTGAAGCTTTCTTT. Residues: CASSQVPGTGTNTEAFF.

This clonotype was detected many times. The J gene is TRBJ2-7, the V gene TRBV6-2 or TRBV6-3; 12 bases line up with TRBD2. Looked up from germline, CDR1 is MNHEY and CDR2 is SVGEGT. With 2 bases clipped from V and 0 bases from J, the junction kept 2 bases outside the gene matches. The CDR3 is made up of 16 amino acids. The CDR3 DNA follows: TGTGCCAGCAGTTACGGGGGACTAGCGGGCTCCTACGAGCAGTACTTC. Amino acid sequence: CASSYGGLAGSYEQYF.

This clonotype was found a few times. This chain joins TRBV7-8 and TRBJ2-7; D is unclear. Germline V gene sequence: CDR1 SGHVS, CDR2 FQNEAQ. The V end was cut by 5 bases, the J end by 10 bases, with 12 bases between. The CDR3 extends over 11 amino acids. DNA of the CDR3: TGTGCCAGCAGCCAAGAATTAACTCAGTACTTC. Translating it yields CASSQELTQYF.

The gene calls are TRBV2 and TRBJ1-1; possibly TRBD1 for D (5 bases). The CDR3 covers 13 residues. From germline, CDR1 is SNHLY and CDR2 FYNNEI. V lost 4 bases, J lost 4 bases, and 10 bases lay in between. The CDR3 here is CASSGREGTEAFF. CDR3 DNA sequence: TGTGCCAGCAGTGGCAGGGAGGGCACTGAAGCTTTCTTT. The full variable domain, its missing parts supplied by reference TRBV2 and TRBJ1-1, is EPEVTQTPSHQVTQMGQEVILRCVPISNHLYFYWYRQILGQKVEFLVSFYNNEISEKSEIFDDQFSVERPDGSNFTLKIRSTKLEDSAMYFCASSGREGTEAFFGQGTRLTVV.

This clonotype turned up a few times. The CDR3 region is CSAASLLAGLSYNEQFF. In DNA form, the CDR3 reads TGCAGTGCTGCTTCTCTTCTAGCGGGCCTCTCCTACAATGAGCAGTTCTTC. The rearrangement links TRBV20-1 to TRBJ2-1; 8 nucleotides line up with TRBD2. The CDR3 is 17 amino acids. Germline V gene lookup returns CDR1 DFQATT and CDR2 SNEGSKA (reference sequence). The V segment lost 5 bases and the J segment 0 bases; nucleotides outside the gene matches: 12.

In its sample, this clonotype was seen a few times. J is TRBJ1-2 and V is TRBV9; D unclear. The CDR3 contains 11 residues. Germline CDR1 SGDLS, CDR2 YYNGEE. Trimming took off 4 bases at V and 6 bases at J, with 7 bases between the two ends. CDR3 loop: CASSSHDGYTF. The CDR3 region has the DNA TGTGCCAGCAGCAGTCATGATGGCTACACCTTC.

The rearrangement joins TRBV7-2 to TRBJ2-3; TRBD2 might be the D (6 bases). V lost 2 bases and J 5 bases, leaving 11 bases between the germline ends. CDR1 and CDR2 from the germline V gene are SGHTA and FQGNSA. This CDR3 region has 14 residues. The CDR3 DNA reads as TGTGCCAGCAGCTTACGCGGGCGGGGAGATACGCAGTATTTT. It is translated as CASSLRGRGDTQYF.

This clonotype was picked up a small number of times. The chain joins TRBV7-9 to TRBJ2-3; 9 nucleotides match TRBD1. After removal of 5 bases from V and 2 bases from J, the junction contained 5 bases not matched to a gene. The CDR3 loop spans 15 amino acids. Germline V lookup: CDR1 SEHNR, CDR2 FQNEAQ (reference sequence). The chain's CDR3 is CASSRIQGATDTQYF. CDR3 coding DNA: TGTGCCAGCAGCCGGATACAGGGGGCCACAGATACGCAGTATTTT.

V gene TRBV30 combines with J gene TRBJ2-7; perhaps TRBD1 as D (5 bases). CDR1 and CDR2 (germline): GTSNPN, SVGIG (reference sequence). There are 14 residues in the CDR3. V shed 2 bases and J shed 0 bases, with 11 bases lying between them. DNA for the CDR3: TGTGCCTGGAGTCGACAGCGCAGCTCCTACGAGCAGTACTTC. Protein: CAWSRQRSSYEQYF.

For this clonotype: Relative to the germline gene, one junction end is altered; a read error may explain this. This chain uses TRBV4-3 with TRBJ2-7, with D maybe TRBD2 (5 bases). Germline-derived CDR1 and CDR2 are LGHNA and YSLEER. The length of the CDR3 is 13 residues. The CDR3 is CASGPRRTREQCF. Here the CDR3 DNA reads TGCGCCAGCGGGCCCCGGAGGACGCGCGAGCAGTGCTTC.

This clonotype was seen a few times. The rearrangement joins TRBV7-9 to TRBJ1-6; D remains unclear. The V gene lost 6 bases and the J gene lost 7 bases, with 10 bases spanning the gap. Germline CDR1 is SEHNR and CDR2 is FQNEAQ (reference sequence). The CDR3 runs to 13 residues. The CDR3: CASSYEGNSPLHF. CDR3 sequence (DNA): TGTGCCAGCAGTTATGAAGGCAATTCACCCCTCCACTTT.